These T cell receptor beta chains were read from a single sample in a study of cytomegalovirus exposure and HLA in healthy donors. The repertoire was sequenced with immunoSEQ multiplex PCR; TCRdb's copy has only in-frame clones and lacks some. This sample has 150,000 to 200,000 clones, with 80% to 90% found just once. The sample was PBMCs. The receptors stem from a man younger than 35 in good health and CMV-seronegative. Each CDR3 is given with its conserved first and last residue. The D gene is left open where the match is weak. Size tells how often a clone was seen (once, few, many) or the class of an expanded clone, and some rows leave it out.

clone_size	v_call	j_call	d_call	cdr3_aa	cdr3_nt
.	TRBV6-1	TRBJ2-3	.	CASSEAWTEYTDTQYF	TGTGCCAGCAGTGAAGCTTGGACAGAGTACACAGATACGCAGTATTTT
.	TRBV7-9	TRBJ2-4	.	CASSSSRTAVAKNIQYF	TGTGCCAGCAGCTCCAGTCGGACAGCCGTAGCCAAAAACATTCAGTACTTC
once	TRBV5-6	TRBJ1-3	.	CASSLDSHRSTIYF	TGTGCCAGCAGTTTAGACAGCCACCGCAGCACCATATATTTT
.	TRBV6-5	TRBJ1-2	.	CASVRGSSDYTF	TGTGCCAGCGTGAGGGGGTCTTCGGACTACACCTTC
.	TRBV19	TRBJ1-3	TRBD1	CASIDRGSGNTIYF	TGTGCCAGTATCGACAGGGGCTCTGGAAACACCATATATTTT
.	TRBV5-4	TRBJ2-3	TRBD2	CASSLGGGLEWYF	TGTGCCAGCAGCTTGGGGGGGGGACTAGAATGGTATTTT
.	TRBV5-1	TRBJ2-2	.	CASTRGTGELFF	TGCGCCAGCACCAGGGGCACCGGGGAGCTGTTTTTT
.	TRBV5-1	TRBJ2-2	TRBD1	CASSLLGQKRGTGELFF	TGCGCCAGCAGCTTGCTGGGACAGAAAAGGGGGACCGGGGAGCTGTTTTTT
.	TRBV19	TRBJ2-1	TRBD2	CASSFTGTSRNEQFF	TGTGCCAGTAGTTTCACCGGGACTAGTAGGAATGAGCAGTTCTTC
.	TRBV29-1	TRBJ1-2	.	CSVVFRANYGYTF	TGCAGCGTTGTTTTCAGGGCTAACTATGGCTACACCTTC
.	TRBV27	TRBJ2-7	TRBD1	CASSLSGTGGGEQYF	TGTGCCAGCAGTTTATCGGGGACAGGGGGCGGCGAGCAGTACTTC
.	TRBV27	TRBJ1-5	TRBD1	CASSSGTESNQPQHF	TGTGCCAGCAGTTCCGGGACAGAGAGCAATCAGCCCCAGCATTTT
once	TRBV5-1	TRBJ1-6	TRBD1	CASSPSGTDNSPLHF	TGCGCCAGCAGCCCCTCCGGGACAGATAATTCACCCCTCCACTTT
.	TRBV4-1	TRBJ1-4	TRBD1	CASSLRGRSNEKLFF	TGCGCCAGCAGCCTCAGGGGGCGGTCTAATGAAAAACTGTTTTTT
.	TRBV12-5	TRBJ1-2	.	CASGLGGLANYGYTF	TGTGCTAGTGGTTTGGGGGGACTGGCCAACTATGGCTACACCTTC
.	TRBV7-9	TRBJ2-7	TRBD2	CSSSASGSYEQYF	TGTTCCAGCAGCGCTAGCGGCTCCTACGAGCAGTACTTC
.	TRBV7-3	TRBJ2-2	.	CASSPWGLNTGELFF	TGTGCCAGCAGCCCCTGGGGACTTAACACCGGGGAGCTGTTTTTT
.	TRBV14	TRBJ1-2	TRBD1	CASSQQDRPGLYGYTF	TGTGCCAGCAGCCAACAGGACAGGCCCGGACTATATGGCTACACCTTC
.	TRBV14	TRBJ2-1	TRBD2	CASSRGLAGDEQFF	TGTGCCAGCAGCCGGGGACTAGCGGGAGATGAGCAGTTCTTC
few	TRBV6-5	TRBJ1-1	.	CASSWGQNTEAFF	TGTGCCAGCAGTTGGGGACAGAACACTGAAGCTTTCTTT
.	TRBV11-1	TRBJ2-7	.	CASSFSGKSSYEQYF	TGTGCCAGCAGCTTTTCCGGGAAGAGCTCCTACGAGCAGTACTTC
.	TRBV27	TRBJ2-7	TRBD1	CASSSSGGESLIEQYF	TGTGCCAGCAGTTCCTCAGGGGGCGAGTCACTCATCGAGCAGTACTTC
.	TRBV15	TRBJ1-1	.	CATSSLRGIWDTEAFF	TGTGCCACCAGCAGTCTCAGAGGAATTTGGGACACTGAAGCTTTCTTT
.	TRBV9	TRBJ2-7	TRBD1	CASSAPGQSYEQYF	TGTGCCAGCAGCGCACCGGGACAGTCCTACGAGCAGTACTTC
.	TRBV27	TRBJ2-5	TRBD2	CASSQTSGRAGWETQYF	TGTGCCAGCAGCCAGACTAGCGGGAGGGCCGGGTGGGAGACCCAGTACTTC
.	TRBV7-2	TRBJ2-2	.	CASSSTGTWELFF	TGTGCCAGCAGCAGCACCGGGACTTGGGAGCTGTTTTTT
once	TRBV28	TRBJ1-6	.	CASSLETVPNSPLHF	TGTGCCAGCAGTTTGGAGACGGTGCCGAATTCACCCCTCCACTTT
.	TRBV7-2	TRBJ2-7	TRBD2	CATRLAGRQEQYF	TGTGCCACCCGGCTAGCGGGACGGCAAGAGCAGTACTTC
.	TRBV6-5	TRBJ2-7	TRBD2	CASSLAGSPWEQYF	TGTGCCAGCAGTCTAGCGGGGTCTCCCTGGGAGCAGTACTTC
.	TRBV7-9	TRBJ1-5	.	CASSLDAGRHQPQHF	TGTGCCAGCAGCTTAGACGCAGGGCGGCATCAGCCCCAGCATTTT
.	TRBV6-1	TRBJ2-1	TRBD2	CASSVGLAGSNEQFF	TGTGCCAGCAGTGTGGGACTAGCGGGATCCAATGAGCAGTTCTTC
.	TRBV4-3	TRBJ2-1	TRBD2	CASRLTSASSYNEQFF	TGCGCCAGCAGACTAACTAGCGCTAGCTCCTACAATGAGCAGTTCTTC
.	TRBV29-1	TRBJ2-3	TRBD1	CSARQGPTDTQYF	TGCAGCGCCCGACAGGGCCCCACAGATACGCAGTATTTT
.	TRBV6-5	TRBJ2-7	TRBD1	CASRGQGIPYEQYF	TGTGCCAGCAGGGGACAGGGGATTCCCTACGAGCAGTACTTC
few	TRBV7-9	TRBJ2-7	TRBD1	CASSWGTGTGNDEQYF	TGTGCCAGCAGCTGGGGCACCGGGACAGGGAACGACGAGCAGTACTTC
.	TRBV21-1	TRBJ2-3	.	CASSNARRGGTGGSDTQYF	TGTGCCAGCAGCAACGCGCGCAGGGGAGGGACAGGGGGGTCAGATACGCAGTATTTT
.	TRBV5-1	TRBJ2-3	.	CASSLGSTDTQYF	TGCGCCAGCAGTCTAGGTAGCACAGATACGCAGTATTTT
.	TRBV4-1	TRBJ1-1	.	CASSQDLTGEAEAFF	TGCGCCAGCAGCCAAGATCTCACAGGCGAGGCTGAAGCTTTCTTT
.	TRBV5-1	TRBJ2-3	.	CASSPDSSGDTQYF	TGCGCCAGCAGCCCGGACTCATCCGGGGATACGCAGTATTTT
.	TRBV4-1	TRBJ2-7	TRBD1	CASSRPGQAIPEQYF	TGCGCCAGCAGCCGACCGGGACAGGCCATCCCCGAGCAGTACTTC
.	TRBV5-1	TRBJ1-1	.	CASSPGHTNTEAFF	TGCGCCAGCAGCCCGGGACACACTAACACTGAAGCTTTCTTT
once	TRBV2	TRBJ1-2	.	CASKKTENYGYTF	TGTGCCAGCAAAAAGACAGAGAACTATGGCTACACCTTC
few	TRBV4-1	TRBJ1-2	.	CASSQEPGRGARGYTF	TGCGCCAGCAGCCAAGAACCCGGGAGGGGTGCTCGTGGCTACACCTTC